This T cell receptor beta chain was sequenced in a study of shared clonotypes between healthy human individuals (dated by TCRdb to 2020 to 2022). General notes on the study: Three men and two women, aged 18 to 49 years, made up the cohort. Per donor, three plates each were used for CD4 naive and CD4 memory, two for CD8 naive, and one for CD8 memory. To estimate repertoire size and how much clonotype sharing occurs between individuals, the study deeply sequenced the blood TCR repertoires of five healthy adults. To increase sequencing depth and limit assay-specific biases, TCR repertoire library preparation and sequencing were carried out by different laboratories using diverse techniques. Between about 0.8 and 9.5 billion PBMCs per donor were obtained by leukapheresis. General conclusions and limits of the study: Pairwise subsampling led to the expectation that sequencing depth would affect the degree of clonotype sharing among donors. About 4.5% of naive CD4, roughly 3.6% of naive CD8, approximately 2.2% of memory CD4, and 0.4% of memory CD8 clonotypes were shared across several donors. Incomplete sequencing was indicated by rarefaction of sorted-subset datasets, despite the large sequencing depth. The small number of donors limited the genetic and exposure-history diversity represented. Clonotypes shared by all four sorted-subset donors showed higher generation probabilities than non-shared clonotypes. Naive subsets generally had larger estimated clonotype richness than memory subsets did. Only blood was sampled, and tissue TCR repertoires likely differ from those in blood.

As to this clone: The clone's antigen remains unknown. No quality values exist for individual bases; no much larger clone is one base distant.

The CDR3, from cysteine to phenylalanine, totals 14 residues. The read is trimmed to its CDR3 DNA, 42 bases read in frame from base 1. V was cut back by 5 bases and J by 4 bases, leaving a gap of 14 bases between them. From the germline V gene, CDR1 is SGHAT and CDR2 is FQNNGV. Using the deep immunoSEQ assay, multiplex PCR amplified TCR CDR3 regions from genomic DNA. Extracted genomic DNA from each cell subset was distributed evenly across all wells of several immunoSEQ 96-well plates, and each plate was treated as a replicate. For sorted subsets, each replicate PCR was loaded with 200 ng genomic DNA, equivalent to about 30,000 T cell genomes. Purified libraries were quantified with a Qubit 3.0 fluorometer, sized on a Bioanalyzer 2100, and re-quantified with the KAPA Library Quantification kit. Each immunoSEQ 96-well plate was sequenced on its own single-read 150-cycle Illumina NextSeq 550 flow cell. Under the source paper's analysis protocol: Because the immunoSEQ output held only junctional sequences and lacked quality scores, the filtering could not match the filtering applied to full-length reads. Sequences were annotated with PyIR, a Python wrapper for IgBLAST v1.9, and V/J genes and CDR3 were assigned using IMGT germline references. Reads were filtered out if the reads had weak V/J assignments (E-value above 1e-6), no CDR3, stop codons, out-of-frame junctions, or ambiguous translated residues. V3J clonotypes were defined as sequences sharing an identical inferred V gene, J gene, and CDR3 amino acid sequence. To compute the percentage overlap between repertoires, the number of shared unique clonotypes was divided by the size of the smaller repertoire. RTK rarefaction, the Chao1 estimator, and Recon v2.1 estimates of unobserved clonotypes were used to assess repertoire richness. Generation probabilities for all TCRbeta clonotypes obtained by the gDNA method from a few donors were computed using OLGA. What TCRdb holds here is the immuneACCESS table cut down to in-frame rearrangements. Part of the clones is not present; checked against another copy, under half of the missing clones reflect an unresolved V gene, and the others are unexplained. That table supplies the V and J calls and clone size; D and trimming were determined from the DNA. For this sample there are under 1,100,000 clones; 78% appear just once. The ten most abundant clones make up roughly 0.55% of the sample.

The donors were healthy, HIV-negative adults with no recently reported acute infections or vaccinations. Only Caucasian adults living in Nashville, Tennessee, USA were represented among the donors. CD4+ T cells were enriched by magnetic negative selection, after which naive cells were positively selected on CD45RA and the negative fraction was taken as the memory subset. Blood was obtained by leukapheresis, after which PBMCs were separated by Ficoll-Histopaque density gradient centrifugation and cryopreserved in liquid nitrogen vapor phase. Analytical flow cytometry was used to check the purity and quantity of each magnetically sorted T cell population. Each sorted fraction had its genomic DNA isolated and then quantified by UV absorbance on a Nanodrop 2000c.

The source is a man in his late teens or twenties in good health. Some clones in this sample may be carry-over from other donors' samples. The chain links TRBV11-2 with TRBJ2-5, with the D gene call left open. Material: memory CD4+ T cells from PBMCs. This sample's cell subset or site label indicates: CD45RA-negative fraction. The nucleotides read TGTGCCAGCAGCCTCGACCCTACGGGAGAGACCCAGTACTTC. It encodes CASSLDPTGETQYF.